One sample yielded the 23 T cell receptor beta chains listed below, sequenced in a study of cytomegalovirus exposure and HLA in healthy donors. Researchers ran the PCR with 60 Vbeta and 13 Jbeta primers. Measured with immunoSEQ multiplex PCR; TCRdb has only the in-frame clones, and not every one. The sample includes roughly 180,000 clones, approximately 80% of them seen just once. What was sequenced was PBMCs. The origin of the receptors is a boy between 2 and 10 years old in good health and CMV-seronegative.

The chain has TRBV15 and TRBJ1-6; D gene uncertain. Trimming took off 0 bases at V and 5 bases at J, with 8 bases between the two ends. This CDR3 has 15 residues. Germline loops: CDR1 LNHNV, CDR2 YYDKDF (reference sequence). The CDR3 nucleotides read TGTGCCACCAGCAGAGATCAGGTGGATAATTCACCCCTCCACTTT. Translated: CATSRDQVDNSPLHF. The full variable domain, rest sourced from reference TRBV15 and TRBJ1-6, is DAMVIQNPRYQVTQFGKPVTLSCSQTLNHNVMYWYQQKSSQAPKLLFHYYDKDFNNEADTPDNFQSRRPNTSFCFLDIRSPGLGDTAMYLCATSRDQVDNSPLHFGNGTRLTVT.

The J gene is TRBJ1-4, the V gene TRBV7-2; D remains ambiguous. This CDR3 has 15 amino acids. The V gene's germline CDR1 is SGHTA and CDR2 FQGNSA. Trimming removed 1 base from V and 8 bases from J, with 14 bases in between. This CDR3 reads CASSLDGRVGEKLFF. CDR3 nucleotide sequence: TGTGCCAGCAGCTTAGACGGGAGGGTAGGGGAAAAACTGTTTTTT.

The sample holds a few counts of this clone. The chain uses TRBV4-3 and TRBJ1-2; 10 positions match TRBD1. The CDR3 length is 18 residues. CDR1 and CDR2 (germline): LGHNA, YSLEER. Trimming removed 1 base from V and 4 bases from J; junction bases left unmatched: 12. CDR3 amino acids: CASSQVVWDRGLLYGYTF. The CDR3 DNA reads as TGCGCCAGCAGCCAAGTAGTCTGGGACAGGGGCCTTCTCTATGGCTACACCTTC.

This clone was observed a handful of times. The rearrangement joins TRBV5-5 to TRBJ2-7, with TRBD1 matching over 7 bases. The V and J ends lost 0 bases and 9 bases, in that order; junction bases with no gene match: 12. The CDR3 totals 15 residues. Germline lookup yields CDR1 SGHKS and CDR2 YYEKEE (reference sequence). Here the CDR3 DNA reads TGTGCCAGCAGCTTGGGCACAGGGGTATCAAGTGGGCAGTACGTC. Translation: CASSLGTGVSSGQYV.

The rearrangement uses TRBV5-6 and TRBJ1-1, with D unclear. Germline loops: CDR1 SGHDT, CDR2 YYEEEE. There are 14 residues in the CDR3. Trimming cost V 0 bases and J 4 bases, with 10 bases left between them. The CDR3 reads CASSLAWSGTEAFF. The CDR3 nucleotides read TGTGCCAGCAGCTTGGCATGGTCGGGCACTGAAGCTTTCTTT. Full variable domain (missing parts from reference TRBV5-6 and TRBJ1-1): DAGVTQSPTHLIKTRGQQVTLRCSPKSGHDTVSWYQQALGQGPQFIFQYYEEEERQRGNFPDRFSGHQFPNYSSELNVNALLLGDSALYLCASSLAWSGTEAFFGQGTRLTVV.

The chain uses TRBV19 and TRBJ1-2, with 7 bases aligning to TRBD1. The V segment lost 8 bases and the J segment 0 bases; nucleotides outside the gene matches: 12. There are 16 residues in the CDR3. Germline V gives CDR1 LNHDA, CDR2 SQIVND (reference sequence). CDR3 residues: CASQRDSLTPNYGYTF. CDR3 nucleotide sequence: TGTGCCAGTCAGAGGGACAGCCTGACCCCTAACTATGGCTACACCTTC.

The table lists this clone with a count of one. The CDR3 DNA is TGTGCCTGTCGGACAGGGGGTGATTCACCCCTCCACTTT. It is translated as CACRTGGDSPLHF. V and J are TRBV30 and TRBJ1-6; 10 bases map to TRBD1. Germline assignment: CDR1 GTSNPN and CDR2 SVGIG (reference sequence). Losses at the gene ends were 6 bases for V and 8 bases for J; bases not matched to a gene: 4. The CDR3 has 13 amino acids.

The chain employs TRBV5-8 and TRBJ2-7, with 7 bases lining up with TRBD1. Trimming cost V 0 bases and J 1 base; bases outside gene matches: 7. The CDR3 runs 16 residues. CDR1 and CDR2 from the germline V gene are SGHTS and YDEGEE. The CDR3 DNA follows: TGTGCCAGCAGCTTGGGACAGGGTAACACTTCCTACGAGCAGTACTTC. This codes for CASSLGQGNTSYEQYF.

The chain has TRBV11-2 and TRBJ1-1; D is unclear. Germline V gives CDR1 SGHAT, CDR2 FQNNGV. The V end lost 2 bases, the J end lost 11 bases, and 18 bases lay between the germline ends. This CDR3 region has 14 residues. The CDR3 protein is CASSLMMTGSRAFF. The CDR3 nucleotides read TGTGCCAGCAGCTTAATGATGACCGGGTCAAGGGCTTTCTTT.

The chain carries TRBV5-3 and TRBJ2-3, with D perhaps assigned TRBD1 or TRBD2 (5 bases each). TRBV5-3 is an ORF, with its function uncertain. The length of the CDR3 is 14 residues. Deletions cut 4 bases from V and 3 bases from J, with 12 bases between. CDR3 nucleotides: TGTGCCAGAAGCCTGGGGGAGTCGACAGATACGCAGTATTTT. Protein sequence: CARSLGESTDTQYF.

In DNA form, the CDR3 reads TGTGCCAGCAGCTTGTCCGGGACATACAATGAGCAGTTCTTC. Its translation: CASSLSGTYNEQFF. The chain recombines TRBV7-9 with TRBJ2-1, with TRBD1 as a possible D gene (6 bases). The CDR3 is made up of 14 amino acids. Trimming removed 3 bases at V and 4 bases at J, with 10 bases between. In germline, CDR1 is SEHNR, CDR2 FQNEAQ (reference sequence).

This clone was seen just once. V gene TRBV6-5 combines with J gene TRBJ1-4; 9 bases match TRBD1. Germline CDR1 and CDR2: MNHEY and SVGAGI. The junction had 6 bases not matched to a gene; V was cut back by 5 bases and J by 8 bases. The length of the CDR3 is 14 residues. The CDR3 region is CASSQGQGGEKLFF. CDR3 bases: TGTGCCAGCAGTCAGGGACAGGGTGGCGAAAAACTGTTTTTT.

The gene calls are TRBV5-4 and TRBJ2-7; 10 positions match TRBD2. V lost 4 bases, J lost 5 bases, and 6 bases stayed unmatched. Per germline, CDR1 SGHNT and CDR2 YYREEE (reference sequence). The CDR3 is 14 amino acids. The CDR3 here is CASSISGRIDEQYF. CDR3 sequence (DNA): TGTGCCAGCAGCATTAGCGGGAGGATCGACGAGCAGTACTTC.

The rearrangement joins TRBV7-2 to TRBJ2-1; 8 positions match TRBD2. The CDR3 runs 15 residues. Looked up from germline, CDR1 is SGHTA and CDR2 is FQGNSA. Unmatched junction bases numbered 6, after V lost 1 base and J lost 7 bases. In nucleotides, the CDR3 is TGTGCCAGCAGCTTAGTAAGCCGGGAGGGTAATGAGCAGTTCTTC. As protein: CASSLVSREGNEQFF.

This rearrangement joins TRBV6-1 to TRBJ1-2; TRBD1 is a possible D gene (5 bases). Germline V gives CDR1 MNHNS, CDR2 SASEGT. The CDR3 has 12 residues. Trimming cost V 0 bases and J 6 bases, with 5 bases left between them. CDR3 region: CASSEAGHGYTF. In DNA, the CDR3 is TGTGCCAGCAGTGAAGCGGGGCATGGCTACACCTTC.

This sequence joins TRBV30 and TRBJ1-2; TRBD1 matches 7 bases. Germline-derived CDR1 and CDR2 are GTSNPN and SVGIG (reference sequence). The V and J ends lost 4 bases and 8 bases, in that order; junction bases with no gene match: 13. The CDR3 has 14 amino acids. CDR3 in DNA: TGTGCCTGGAACTCAAACAGGGGAATAGGGGGCTACACCTTC. The encoded protein is CAWNSNRGIGGYTF.

This chain joins TRBV5-4 and TRBJ1-1; tentatively, D is TRBD1 (5 bases). Germline CDR1 SGHNT, CDR2 YYREEE (reference sequence). The CDR3 covers 14 residues. V was cut by 5 bases and J by 5 bases, with 16 bases left in between. This CDR3 reads CASSGGGAATEAFF. In DNA form, the CDR3 reads TGTGCCAGCAGTGGGGGGGGTGCGGCGACTGAAGCTTTCTTT.

Concerning this clone itself: Compared with germline, one end of the junction differs, possibly owing to a read error. The genes are TRBV7-3 and TRBJ2-7; 8 bases are shared with TRBD2. The CDR3 covers 15 residues. Germline CDR1 reads SGHTA; CDR2 reads FQGTGA. The CDR3 sequence: CASSPSGSPSHEQYF. The CDR3 DNA follows: TGTGCCAGCAGTCCGAGCGGGAGCCCCTCCCACGAGCAGTACTTC. The whole variable domain, filled in from reference TRBV7-3 and TRBJ2-7, reads GAGVSQTPSNKVTEKGKYVELRCDPISGHTALYWYRQSLGQGPEFLIYFQGTGAADDSGLPNDRFFAVRPEGSVSTLKIQRTERGDSAVYLCASSPSGSPSHEQYFGPGTRLTVT.

The J gene is TRBJ1-4, the V gene TRBV6-5, with TRBD1 matching over 8 bases. Germline values: CDR1 MNHEY, CDR2 SVGAGI. The CDR3 runs to 14 residues. Trimming cost V 6 bases and J 5 bases; bases outside gene matches: 5. The CDR3 DNA is TGTGCCAGCAGACCACAGGGGGGGAATGAAAAACTGTTTTTT. Translated, it gives CASRPQGGNEKLFF.

In this sample, this clone turned up once. The chain has TRBV12-5 and TRBJ1-5; unclear D gene. The CDR3 runs to 15 residues. Germline lookup yields CDR1 LGHNT and CDR2 FRNRAP. Trimming took off 3 bases at V and 8 bases at J, with 17 bases between the two ends. This chain's CDR3 is CASGFYIQDLEPQHF. For the CDR3, the DNA is TGTGCTAGTGGTTTTTATATTCAGGATCTCGAGCCCCAGCATTTT.

V usage is TRBV4-3 and J usage is TRBJ2-3, with 8 positions matching TRBD2. Looked up from germline, CDR1 is LGHNA and CDR2 is YSLEER. This CDR3 has 17 amino acids. Unmatched junction bases numbered 14, after V lost 4 bases and J lost 5 bases. The chain's CDR3 is CASSLSPGGLEVDTQYF. The DNA for the CDR3 is TGCGCCAGCAGCCTATCTCCGGGGGGACTAGAAGTAGATACGCAGTATTTT.

The CDR3 DNA follows: TGTGCCAGCAGAGGGACTAGCGGGGTCCTAGCCAAAAACATTCAGTACTTC. It specifies CASRGTSGVLAKNIQYF. The rearrangement joins TRBV2 to TRBJ2-4, with TRBD2 identical over 13 bases. Germline lookup yields CDR1 SNHLY and CDR2 FYNNEI. The CDR3 consists of 17 residues. V shed 6 bases, J shed 0 bases, and the junction held 5 bases outside the gene matches.

The rearrangement links TRBV15 to TRBJ2-3; 8 nucleotides line up with TRBD1. In germline, CDR1 is LNHNV, CDR2 YYDKDF (reference sequence). The CDR3 extends over 15 amino acids. V was pared by 5 bases and J by 1 base, with 5 bases of the junction left unmatched. The CDR3 bases are TGTGCCACCAGCCCAGGACAGGGAGGCACAGATACGCAGTATTTT. It encodes CATSPGQGGTDTQYF.